This entry lists 14 T cell receptor beta chains sequenced from one sample in a study of cytomegalovirus exposure and HLA in healthy donors (dated by TCRdb to the late 2010s). Library construction relied on the immunoSEQ multiplex PCR assay. For the multiplex PCR, a mixture combining 60 forward primers for TCR Vbeta segments and 13 reverse primers for TCR Jbeta segments was used. TCRdb's version of the immuneACCESS table is confined to in-frame rearrangements and falls short of the full clone set. An unresolved V gene accounts for under half of the shortfall where checked; the remainder is of unknown origin. The sample table contains 100,000 or so clones; only one count was recorded for approximately 80% of them. The top ten hold 11% of the sample. Sequenced sample: PBMCs. The receptors here all came from a man aged 35-49 years in good health and CMV-seropositive.

This chain links TRBV5-8 with TRBJ2-2; a possible D gene is TRBD1 (5 bases). Trimming took off 4 bases at V and 5 bases at J, with 15 bases between the two ends. Germline CDR1 is SGHTS and CDR2 is YDEGEE. The CDR3 extends over 15 amino acids. The CDR3 bases are TGTGCCAGCAGCCCGCCATTAGGGGAAACCGGGGAGCTGTTTTTT. Translating it yields CASSPPLGETGELFF.

The chain links TRBV30 to TRBJ2-1, with 9 nucleotides matching TRBD2. This CDR3 has 16 amino acids. The ends lost 2 bases at V and 2 bases at J; junction bases unmatched: 7. Germline V lookup: CDR1 GTSNPN, CDR2 SVGIG (reference sequence). CDR3 region: CAWSLASGATYNEQFF. The CDR3 nucleotides are TGTGCCTGGAGTTTAGCTAGCGGGGCAACCTACAATGAGCAGTTCTTC.

This clone is a singleton in its sample. The DNA of the CDR3 is TGCGCCAGCAGCCAAGAGGCAACCTTCGCAACTAATGAAAAACTGTTTTTT. Protein sequence: CASSQEATFATNEKLFF. The chain links TRBV4-1 to TRBJ1-4, with no clear D. Germline CDR1 and CDR2: MGHRA and YSYEKL. There are 17 residues in the CDR3. V lost 0 bases and J 0 bases, leaving 11 bases between the germline ends.

The DNA for the CDR3 is TGTGCCAGCAGCTTGAGGGTTAGCGGGGAGCCTAACACCGGGGAGCTGTTTTTT. It yields the protein CASSLRVSGEPNTGELFF. The chain couples TRBV5-8 to TRBJ2-2, with 8 bases lining up with TRBD2. CDR3 length: 18 residues. Germline V gene sequence: CDR1 SGHTS, CDR2 YDEGEE. V shed 1 base, J shed 2 bases, and the junction held 10 bases outside the gene matches.

This chain links TRBV2 with TRBJ2-1; 9 positions agree with TRBD2. The junction had 11 bases not matched to a gene; V was cut back by 3 bases and J by 8 bases. CDR3 size: 16 residues. Per the germline V gene, CDR1 is SNHLY and CDR2 is FYNNEI. CDR3 sequence: CASSEGRAGGLDEQFF. In nucleotides, the CDR3 is TGTGCCAGCAGTGAGGGGCGGGCGGGGGGGCTCGATGAGCAGTTCTTC.

The gene calls are TRBV18 and TRBJ2-1, with D possibly TRBD2 on 7 matching bases. V was pared by 6 bases and J by 2 bases, with 20 bases between. Germline assignment: CDR1 KGHSH and CDR2 LQKENI. The CDR3 runs to 17 residues. CDR3 nucleotides: TGTGCCAGCTCCCTCCTACGGGGGGCCTCTACCTACAATGAGCAGTTCTTC. Its protein product is CASSLLRGASTYNEQFF.

The chain joins TRBV4-2 to TRBJ2-3; 7 bases map to TRBD2. Germline loops: CDR1 LGHNA, CDR2 YNFKEQ. The CDR3 sequence is 14 residues long. Unmatched junction bases numbered 3, after V lost 5 bases and J lost 1 base. CDR3 sequence: CASSGGDGTDTQYF. The CDR3 bases are TGTGCCAGCAGCGGGGGGGATGGCACAGATACGCAGTATTTT.

CDR3 sequence reads: CASSSGQVKMNTEAFF. In nucleotides, the CDR3 is TGTGCCAGCAGTTCGGGACAGGTGAAAATGAACACTGAAGCTTTCTTT. The genes are TRBV28 and TRBJ1-1; 8 nucleotides line up with TRBD1. Germline CDR1 is MDHEN and CDR2 is SYDVKM. Trimming took 4 bases from V and 0 from J; bases not matched to a gene: 7. The CDR3 totals 16 residues.

The J gene is TRBJ2-1, the V gene TRBV7-6, with TRBD2 identical over 9 bases. The trim removed 4 bases at V and 9 bases at J, leaving 10 bases unmatched. The CDR3 runs to 15 residues. Per the germline V gene, CDR1 is SGHVS and CDR2 is FNYEAQ. The CDR3 loop reads CASSSSGGLTAEQFF. Written as DNA, the CDR3 is TGTGCCAGCAGCTCGAGCGGGGGGCTAACCGCTGAGCAGTTCTTC.

The gene calls are TRBV7-6 and TRBJ2-5; D is ambiguous. Between the trimmed V and J ends, which lost 5 bases and 5 bases, there was a span of 12 bases. Per the germline V gene, CDR1 is SGHVS and CDR2 is FNYEAQ. The CDR3 loop spans 13 amino acids. CDR3 in amino acids: CASSEVSQETQYF. The CDR3 DNA is TGTGCCAGCAGCGAAGTATCGCAGGAGACCCAGTACTTC. The complete variable domain, with remaining parts taken from reference TRBV7-6 and TRBJ2-5, reads GAGVSQSPRYKVTKRGQDVALRCDPISGHVSLYWYRQALGQGPEFLTYFNYEAQQDKSGLPNDRFSAERPEGSISTLTIQRTEQRDSAMYRCASSEVSQETQYFGPGTRLLVL.

V is TRBV6-6 and J is TRBJ2-2; TRBD1 matches 7 bases. V lost 5 bases and J lost 2; bases outside the gene matches: 5. Per germline, CDR1 MNHNY and CDR2 SVGAGI (reference sequence). The CDR3 is made up of 15 amino acids. The CDR3 loop is CASSNRDRNTGELFF. CDR3 sequence (DNA): TGTGCCAGCAGTAACCGGGACAGAAACACCGGGGAGCTGTTTTTT.

The chain carries TRBV7-9 and TRBJ2-5, with D perhaps TRBD1 (6 bases). V lost 7 bases and J lost 3, with 24 bases in between. The CDR3 is 17 residues long. CDR1 and CDR2 from the germline V gene are SEHNR and FQNEAQ (reference sequence). The CDR3 loop is CASTTGRGSWWEETQYF. The CDR3 nucleotides are TGTGCCAGCACCACCGGAAGGGGGTCCTGGTGGGAAGAGACCCAGTACTTC.

V is TRBV14 and J is TRBJ1-6, with unresolved D. The CDR3 is 16 amino acids. Germline CDR1 SGHDN, CDR2 FVKESK. V lost 5 bases to trimming and J lost 7 bases, with 18 bases between them. CDR3 bases: TGTGCCAGCAGCTCTTGGAGACCGGGTTACAATTCACCCCTCCACTTT. Translating it yields CASSSWRPGYNSPLHF.

This chain links TRBV4-1 with TRBJ1-1; 8 nucleotides align to TRBD1. The CDR3 length is 16 residues. The germline CDR1 and CDR2 sequences are MGHRA and YSYEKL. After removal of 3 bases from V and 1 base from J, the junction contained 7 bases not matched to a gene. The CDR3 sequence: CASSHATGTGNTEAFF. In DNA, the CDR3 is TGCGCCAGCAGCCATGCCACCGGGACAGGGAACACTGAAGCTTTCTTT.